Detailed here is one T cell receptor (beta chain). This clone was recorded a few times. Its antigen specificity is not known. No much larger clone is present one base from it, and per-base qualities are unavailable. The CDR3, from cysteine to phenylalanine, totals 14 residues. CDR3 DNA only is kept here, 42 bases in frame from base 1. CDR1 and CDR2 (LNHDA, SQIVND) derive from the germline V gene (reference sequence). V is pruned by 6 bases and J by 2 bases, leaving 6 bases of the junction without a gene match. The collaborating institutions used their own protocols to collect whole blood in K2EDTA tubes. Collaborator samples were shipped for TCRbeta analysis as frozen whole blood, isolated PBMCs, or DNA extracted from either sample type. The data belong to a study of blood T cell repertoires in COVID-19 (dated by TCRdb to about 2020). For context, the study as a whole: Samples covering the acute and convalescent phases of COVID-19 were provided by collaborators in the United States, Italy and Spain. The prospective study material was composed of cDNA or gDNA derived from T cells, B-cell-depleted T cells, or PBMCs. Subjects who had been exposed to COVID-19, were actively infected with it, or had recovered from it provided the deeply sampled blood TCRbeta repertoires that made up the dataset. The repertoires were released in a freely available public database intended as a resource for research on the immune response to SARS-CoV-2. Samples came from the ongoing ImmuneRACE study (first 160 participants) plus 1,254 subjects from 6 global collaborators. A de-identified subject ID, COVID-19 status, age in years and sex were almost always included in the sample metadata. Where HLA class I and class II types were available, the types were taken from metadata supplied by the sample provider, not from assay-based typing.

Here is what the overall study found, with its caveats: Clinical and demographic metadata were provided uncurated, with the amount varying by source and participant.

The immunoSEQ Assay, a bias-controlled multiplex PCR, was used to amplify TCRbeta CDR3 regions from genomic DNA. In the original analysis: Nucleated cell counts per sample were estimated from amplification of reference gene primers within the assay. Sequence reads were collapsed and filtered to measure the absolute abundance of every unique TCRbeta CDR3 rearrangement. For each sample, productive Simpson clonality was calculated as the square root of Simpson's diversity index across productive rearrangements. TCRdb provides this immuneACCESS table in a form limited to in-frame rearrangements. Some clones are lacking; in checked studies, under half of them reflect an unresolved V gene, and why the rest are absent is not known. The V and J calls and clone size come from that table; D and trimming were worked out from the DNA. This sample holds 150,000 to 200,000 clones; 85% were observed only once. The ten largest clones represent less than 3.5% of the sample.

The chain couples TRBV19 to TRBJ1-1; TRBD1 agrees with 7 junctional bases. Sequenced input: peripheral blood. This clonotype originated in a human donor with acute or convalescent COVID-19. The donor label of this sample is uncertain. The CDR3 has the sequence CASSRGELNTEAFF. The DNA sequence follows: TGTGCCAGTAGCAGGGGGGAGTTAAACACTGAAGCTTTCTTT.